Each of the 22 T cell receptor beta chains below was sequenced from the same sample in a study of naive and memory T cell subsets. The antigens these receptors bind are not known. Study findings and constraints: A few larger clonotypes appeared in naive repertoires, especially CD8, possibly memory cells re-expressing CD45RA.

Both TRBC1 and TRBC2 were covered by a beta constant-region primer of two equimolar oligonucleotides. Four rounds of PCR amplified the ligated cDNA using nested alpha and beta constant-region primers plus SP2. Each CDR3 protein is one row after TCRdb ran MiXCR on the UMI-ligation and nested PCR reads. This table has over 100,000 distinct CDR3 sequences, 13% to 15% appearing once. The material sequenced was naive CD8+ T cells from blood. The receptors stem from a human donor in good health.

The chain joins TRBV7-9 to TRBJ2-7, with D unresolved. V shed 1 base and J shed 0 bases, with 7 bases lying between them. CDR3 size: 14 residues. In germline, CDR1 is SEHNR, CDR2 FQNEAQ (reference sequence). For the CDR3, the DNA is TGTGCCAGCAGCTTAGTACCAGACTCCTACGAGCAGTACTTC. The encoded protein is CASSLVPDSYEQYF.

This clonotype was observed many times. This chain connects TRBV4-1 to TRBJ2-3; D gene ambiguous. The CDR3 covers 14 residues. Trimming took 0 bases from V and 0 from J, leaving 4 bases between them. Germline-derived CDR1 and CDR2 are MGHRA and YSYEKL. As DNA, the CDR3 is TGCGCCAGCAGCCAAGAAGAAAGCACAGATACGCAGTATTTT. The encoded protein is CASSQEESTDTQYF.

The chain links TRBV6-2 or TRBV6-3 to TRBJ2-1, with D possibly TRBD1 on 6 matching bases. The CDR3 totals 16 residues. The germline V gene has CDR1 MNHEY and CDR2 SVGEGT. The germline V and J ends were trimmed by 4 bases and 8 bases, with 21 bases remaining between them. This chain's CDR3 is CASSSNDRSPWDEQFF. For the CDR3, the DNA is TGTGCCAGCAGTTCGAATGACAGGTCACCCTGGGATGAGCAGTTCTTC.

This clonotype has a handful of counts. This chain links TRBV4-3 with TRBJ1-6, with 7 bases fitting TRBD1. V lost 0 bases and J lost 3; bases outside the gene matches: 8. Germline loops: CDR1 LGHNA, CDR2 YSLEER. The CDR3 is 18 residues long. CDR3 nucleotide sequence: TGCGCCAGCAGCCAAGATCGCACAGGGGAACACTATAATTCACCCCTCCACTTT. Amino acids: CASSQDRTGEHYNSPLHF.

This clonotype was recorded a few times. The rearrangement joins TRBV11-2 to TRBJ2-7, with 7 bases that match TRBD1. Germline CDR1 is SGHAT and CDR2 is FQNNGV. This CDR3 has 14 amino acids. J was trimmed by 6 bases and V by 1 base; bases with no gene match: 6. DNA for the CDR3: TGTGCCAGCAGCTTAGGAGGGACAGTCCGCGAGCAGTACTTC. As protein: CASSLGGTVREQYF.

This clonotype came up many times. In DNA, the CDR3 is TGTGCCACCAGTACTCGCCTTAGTGGGACAATCTATGGCTACACCTTC. Its translation: CATSTRLSGTIYGYTF. V gene TRBV15 combines with J gene TRBJ1-2, with D tentatively TRBD1 (6 bases). Deletions cut 6 bases from V and 4 bases from J, with 21 bases between. Germline lookup yields CDR1 LNHNV and CDR2 YYDKDF (reference sequence). The CDR3 totals 16 residues.

The J gene is TRBJ2-7, the V gene TRBV27, with a possible D match to TRBD2 (6 bases). The CDR3 has 13 amino acids. With 5 bases removed from V and 4 bases from J, the gap between germline ends came to 12 bases. From germline, CDR1 is MNHEY and CDR2 SMNVEV (reference sequence). Here the CDR3 DNA reads TGTGCCAGCAGTAGGACTACCAAATACGAGCAGTACTTC. Encoded protein: CASSRTTKYEQYF.

This clonotype was seen at least ten times. The chain recombines TRBV29-1 with TRBJ2-7, with 7 bases identical to TRBD1. This CDR3 is 14 amino acids long. Germline V gene data show CDR1 as SQVTM and CDR2 as ANQGSEA. After removal of 7 bases from V and 4 bases from J, the junction contained 13 bases not matched to a gene. CDR3 amino acids: CSARLRDRSYEQYF. For the CDR3, the DNA is TGCAGCGCCCGGCTCCGGGACAGATCTTACGAGCAGTACTTC.

This clonotype has at least ten counts. V gene TRBV14 combines with J gene TRBJ2-1; TRBD2 matches at 9 bases. V was pared by 4 bases and J by 3 bases, with 1 base of the junction left unmatched. Germline lookup yields CDR1 SGHDN and CDR2 FVKESK. The CDR3 contains 14 residues. The CDR3 region has the DNA TGTGCCAGCAGCCGGACTAGCGACTACAATGAGCAGTTCTTC. It translates to CASSRTSDYNEQFF.

The chain has TRBV12-3 or TRBV12-4 and TRBJ2-1; D is possibly TRBD2 (5 bases). V gave up 10 bases and J gave up 8 bases, with 24 bases separating them. The CDR3 has 15 amino acids. In DNA, the CDR3 is TGTGCCACCACCCACTCGGCTAGCTCAAAAGATGAGCAGTTCTTC. Its translation is CATTHSASSKDEQFF.

This chain joins TRBV5-4 and TRBJ2-5; 7 nucleotides align to TRBD1. Trimming took 4 bases from V and 0 from J; bases not matched to a gene: 9. Germline CDR1 SGHNT, CDR2 YYREEE (reference sequence). The length of the CDR3 is 16 residues. The CDR3 coding sequence is TGTGCCAGCAGCCAACGGGACAGCCGATACCAAGAGACCCAGTACTTC. Its protein is CASSQRDSRYQETQYF.

The chain has TRBV29-1 and TRBJ2-1, with D possibly TRBD2 on 5 matching bases. Trimming cost V 4 bases and J 2 bases, with 9 bases left between them. CDR1 is SQVTM and CDR2 is ANQGSEA in the germline V gene. The CDR3 has 13 residues. CDR3 sequence (DNA): TGCAGCGTTGTTTTCGGGGCCTACAATGAGCAGTTCTTC. The encoded protein is CSVVFGAYNEQFF.

This clonotype appeared a few times. The V gene is TRBV27, the J gene TRBJ1-1; 8 nucleotides line up with TRBD1. J gave up 11 bases and V 3 bases, and 5 bases lay outside the gene matches. The V gene's germline CDR1 is MNHEY and CDR2 SMNVEV (reference sequence). This CDR3 has 12 amino acids. Here the CDR3 reads CASSLTGERAFF. CDR3 DNA sequence: TGTGCCAGCAGTTTGACAGGGGAACGGGCTTTCTTT.

This clonotype was detected only a few times. This sequence joins TRBV4-3 and TRBJ1-2; possibly TRBD1 for D (5 bases). The CDR3 covers 14 residues. Germline CDR1 reads LGHNA; CDR2 reads YSLEER. With 3 bases removed from V and 2 bases from J, the gap between germline ends came to 10 bases. The CDR3 reads CASSHSTENYGYTF. In DNA, the CDR3 is TGCGCCAGCAGCCACTCGACAGAAAACTATGGCTACACCTTC.

This clonotype was recorded many times. This sequence joins TRBV24-1 and TRBJ2-1; D remains ambiguous. The CDR3 has 14 amino acids. The V end lost 6 bases, the J end lost 3 bases, and 11 bases lay between the germline ends. Germline CDR1 reads KGHDR; CDR2 reads SFDVKD. CDR3 sequence: CATSNPGVYNEQFF. CDR3 nucleotide sequence: TGTGCCACCAGTAACCCAGGAGTCTACAATGAGCAGTTCTTC.

The chain recombines TRBV7-6 with TRBJ1-1, with 10 bases that match TRBD1. After removal of 5 bases from V and 0 bases from J, the junction contained 6 bases not matched to a gene. Germline CDR1 and CDR2: SGHVS and FNYEAQ. The CDR3 covers 16 residues. CDR3 sequence reads: CASSARDRGLNTEAFF. In nucleotides, the CDR3 is TGTGCCAGCAGCGCTAGGGACAGGGGATTGAACACTGAAGCTTTCTTT. The variable domain in full, with the rest retrieved from reference TRBV7-6 and TRBJ1-1, is GAGVSQSPRYKVTKRGQDVALRCDPISGHVSLYWYRQALGQGPEFLTYFNYEAQQDKSGLPNDRFSAERPEGSISTLTIQRTEQRDSAMYRCASSARDRGLNTEAFFGQGTRLTVV.

This clonotype appeared many times. The V and J genes are TRBV24-1 and TRBJ2-4; 7 nucleotides agree with TRBD1. Germline lookup yields CDR1 KGHDR and CDR2 SFDVKD. V lost 3 bases to trimming and J lost 6 bases; unmatched junction nucleotides: 10. The CDR3 length is 16 residues. This CDR3 is CATSDGSGQVPNIQYF. The CDR3 nucleotides are TGTGCCACCAGTGATGGATCTGGACAGGTTCCAAACATTCAGTACTTC.

This clonotype has a count of ten or more. The chain couples TRBV7-9 to TRBJ2-5, with D possibly matching TRBD1 (6 bases). The V and J ends lost 5 bases and 3 bases respectively, with 13 bases between them. The CDR3 covers 14 residues. CDR1 and CDR2 from the germline V gene are SEHNR and FQNEAQ (reference sequence). CDR3 protein: CASSRQATKETQYF. The CDR3 DNA is TGTGCCAGCAGCCGACAGGCGACCAAAGAGACCCAGTACTTC.

This clonotype was counted many times. This chain links TRBV20-1 with TRBJ1-1; D is possibly TRBD1 (5 bases). The CDR3 totals 13 residues. Germline loops: CDR1 DFQATT, CDR2 SNEGSKA (reference sequence). The ends were cut back, 3 bases at V and 4 bases at J, with 12 bases in the middle. The CDR3 loop is CSARERGGTEAFF. CDR3 DNA: TGCAGTGCTAGGGAAAGGGGAGGCACTGAAGCTTTCTTT.

This clonotype has ten or more counts. This rearrangement joins TRBV4-2 to TRBJ1-4, with 9 nucleotides matching TRBD1. CDR3 length equals 16 residues. V lost 0 bases, J lost 7 bases, and 6 bases stayed unmatched. Germline CDR1 LGHNA, CDR2 YNFKEQ. The CDR3: CASSQEQGAISEKLFF. For the CDR3, the DNA is TGTGCCAGCAGCCAAGAACAGGGGGCGATAAGTGAAAAACTGTTTTTT.

This clonotype was picked up a small number of times. The gene calls are TRBV20-1 and TRBJ1-4; D unclear. Between the trimmed V and J ends, which lost 4 bases and 6 bases, there was a span of 9 bases. Germline loops: CDR1 DFQATT, CDR2 SNEGSKA (reference sequence). CDR3 length: 12 amino acids. In DNA form, the CDR3 reads TGCAGTGCTAAAAGCCAGGATGAAAAACTGTTTTTT. It is translated as CSAKSQDEKLFF.

A few counts support this clonotype. The rearrangement uses TRBV2 and TRBJ2-3; 10 bases are a match to TRBD2. Germline-derived CDR1 and CDR2 are SNHLY and FYNNEI. There are 16 residues in the CDR3. V lost 4 bases to trimming and J lost 1 base; unmatched junction nucleotides: 5. CDR3 coding DNA: TGTGCCAGCAGTGTTGTCCTAGCGGGGGGCACAGATACGCAGTATTTT. It specifies CASSVVLAGGTDTQYF. The full variable domain, with the rest looked up from reference TRBV2 and TRBJ2-3, is EPEVTQTPSHQVTQMGQEVILRCVPISNHLYFYWYRQILGQKVEFLVSFYNNEISEKSEIFDDQFSVERPDGSNFTLKIRSTKLEDSAMYFCASSVVLAGGTDTQYFGPGTRLTVL.